This T cell receptor beta chain was recovered during a study of cytomegalovirus exposure and HLA in healthy donors. Primers for the PCR totalled 60 Vbeta and 13 Jbeta. The protocol was immunoSEQ multiplex PCR, while the TCRdb copy is restricted to in-frame clones and leaves out a portion. The sample includes about 160,000 clones, roughly 84% of them seen just once. Concerning this clone itself: Antigen specificity is unknown.

Healthy bone marrow donors made up the donor group. CDR3 length: 15 amino acids. Germline CDR1 SGHRS, CDR2 YFSETQ. With 0 bases clipped from V and 2 bases from J, the junction kept 4 bases outside the gene matches. Study-wide points: It was assumed in the presence/absence analyses that sequencing depth was roughly uniform across donors. A few chains tied to CMV proved CMV antigen-specific in vitro. Common viral pathogens seemed to be connected with several of the most significant clusters, according to a later analysis.

The source material was PBMCs. The sequence was obtained from a man aged 45-65 years in good health and CMV-seropositive. The chain links TRBV5-1 to TRBJ1-1, with 7 nucleotides matching TRBD1. This CDR3 is CASSLVLGGNTEAFF. The CDR3, as DNA: TGCGCCAGCAGCTTGGTTTTAGGGGGCAACACTGAAGCTTTCTTT. Together with reference TRBV5-1 and TRBJ1-1, the CDR3 gives the full variable domain: KAGVTQTPRYLIKTRGQQVTLSCSPISGHRSVSWYQQTPGQGLQFLFEYFSETQRNKGNFPGRFSGRQFSNSRSEMNVSTLELGDSALYLCASSLVLGGNTEAFFGQGTRLTVV.